What follows describes a single T cell receptor beta chain. The antigen is unknown. This CDR3 is built from 16 residues. Deletions cut 5 bases from V and 0 bases from J, with 13 bases between. The germline CDR1 and CDR2 sequences are LNHNV and YYDKDF (reference sequence). This entry is derived from a study of cytomegalovirus exposure and HLA in healthy donors. Study-level points and caveats: Presence/absence analyses assumed roughly uniform sequencing depth across donors, which may not hold.

The PCR had 60 Vbeta and 13 Jbeta primers. Assay: immunoSEQ multiplex PCR; the TCRdb copy retains only in-frame clones and omits some. In the table there are around 190,000 clones, around 83% of which are singletons. This sequence was found in a girl aged 2 to 10 in good health and CMV-seropositive. The sample consisted of PBMCs. The chain employs TRBV15 and TRBJ1-4; unclear D gene. The CDR3 nucleotides read TGTGCCACCAGCGAGGGAAAGACGGCAACTAATGAAAAACTGTTTTTT. Translated, it gives CATSEGKTATNEKLFF.